This TCR beta chain was obtained from a study of blood T cell repertoires in COVID-19. Study-wide context: PBMCs, B-cell-depleted T cells, or T cells were the source of the cDNA or gDNA that made up the material.

Source study methods: From reference gene primer amplification, estimates of nucleated cell counts were derived. Measured with immunoSEQ multiplex PCR; TCRdb has only the in-frame clones, and not every one. That table gives V, J and clone size, and the DNA gave D and trimming. Of around 250,000 clones in the sample, 75% to 90% were seen once. The CDR3 runs to 14 residues. Trimming left V 2 bases short and J 6 bases short, with 11 bases between. From germline, CDR1 is MDHEN and CDR2 SYDVKM. Sequenced input: peripheral blood. The TCR sequence derives from a woman aged 25-40 years with active or convalescent COVID-19. This sequence joins TRBV28 and TRBJ2-1; weak D call: TRBD2 (5 bases). DNA for the CDR3: TGTGCCAGCAGTTTACTCGCTCGGGGCAATGAGCAGTTCTTC. Its protein is CASSLLARGNEQFF.